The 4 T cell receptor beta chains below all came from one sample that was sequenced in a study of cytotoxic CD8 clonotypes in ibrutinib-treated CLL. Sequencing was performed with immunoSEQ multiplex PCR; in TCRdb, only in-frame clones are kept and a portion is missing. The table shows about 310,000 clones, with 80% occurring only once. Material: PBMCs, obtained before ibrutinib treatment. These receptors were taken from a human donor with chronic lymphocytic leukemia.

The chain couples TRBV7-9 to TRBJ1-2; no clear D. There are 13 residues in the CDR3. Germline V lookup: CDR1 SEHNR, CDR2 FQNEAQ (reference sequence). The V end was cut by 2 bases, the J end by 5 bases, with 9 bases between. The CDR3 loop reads CASSLSFGYGYTF. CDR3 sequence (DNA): TGTGCCAGCAGCTTATCTTTCGGATATGGCTACACCTTC.

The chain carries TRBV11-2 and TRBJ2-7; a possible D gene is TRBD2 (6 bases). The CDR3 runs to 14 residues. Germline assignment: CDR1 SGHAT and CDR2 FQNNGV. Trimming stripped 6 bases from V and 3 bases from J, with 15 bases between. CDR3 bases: TGTGCCAGCAGATTCCCCACCGGGGGCTACGAGCAGTACTTC. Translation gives CASRFPTGGYEQYF.

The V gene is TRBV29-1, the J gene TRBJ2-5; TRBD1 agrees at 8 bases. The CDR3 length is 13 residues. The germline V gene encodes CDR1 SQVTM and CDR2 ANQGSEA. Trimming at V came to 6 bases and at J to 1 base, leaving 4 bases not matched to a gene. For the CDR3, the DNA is TGCAGCGTCTTCGGGACAGGCCAAGAGACCCAGTACTTC. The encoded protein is CSVFGTGQETQYF. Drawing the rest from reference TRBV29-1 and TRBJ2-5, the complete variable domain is SAVISQKPSRDICQRGTSLTIQCQVDSQVTMMFWYRQQPGQSLTLIATANQGSEATYESGFVIDKFPISRPNLTFSTLTVSNMSPEDSSIYLCSVFGTGQETQYFGPGTRLLVL.

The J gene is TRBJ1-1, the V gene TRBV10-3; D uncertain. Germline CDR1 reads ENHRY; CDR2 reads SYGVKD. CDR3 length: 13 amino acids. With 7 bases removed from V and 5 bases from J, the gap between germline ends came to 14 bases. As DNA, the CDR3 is TGTGCCATCAAGAACCCGAAAGTGACTGAAGCTTTCTTT. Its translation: CAIKNPKVTEAFF.